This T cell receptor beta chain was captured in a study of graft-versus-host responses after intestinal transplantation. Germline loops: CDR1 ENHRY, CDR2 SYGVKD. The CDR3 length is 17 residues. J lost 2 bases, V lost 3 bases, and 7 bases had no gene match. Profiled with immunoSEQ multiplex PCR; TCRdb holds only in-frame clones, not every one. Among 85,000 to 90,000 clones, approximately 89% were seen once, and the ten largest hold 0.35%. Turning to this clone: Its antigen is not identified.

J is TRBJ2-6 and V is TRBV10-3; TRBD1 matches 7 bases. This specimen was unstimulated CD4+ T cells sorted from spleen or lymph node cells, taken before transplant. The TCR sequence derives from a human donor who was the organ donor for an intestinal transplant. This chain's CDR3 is CAISDFIGGAGANVLTF. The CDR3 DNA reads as TGTGCCATCAGTGACTTTATAGGGGGCGCTGGGGCCAACGTCCTGACTTTC.